This entry lists 18 T cell receptor beta chains sequenced from one sample in a study of blood T cell repertoires in COVID-19. The assay was immunoSEQ multiplex PCR, and TCRdb's table has in-frame clones only and misses some. The sample records about 59,000 clones, about 73% being singletons. The sample comprised peripheral blood. These TCRs come from a woman between 70 and 85 years old with acute or convalescent COVID-19.

The chain couples TRBV9 to TRBJ2-3, with D possibly matching TRBD2 (7 bases). This CDR3 is built from 17 residues. Germline loops: CDR1 SGDLS, CDR2 YYNGEE. V shed 0 bases and J shed 0 bases, with 14 bases lying between them. Written as DNA, the CDR3 is TGTGCCAGCAGCGTAGCTTCCTGGGGGGGCAGCACAGATACGCAGTATTTT. It is translated as CASSVASWGGSTDTQYF.

The rearrangement uses TRBV27 and TRBJ2-1; the D gene is possibly TRBD1 (5 bases). Germline CDR1 MNHEY, CDR2 SMNVEV (reference sequence). Trimming left V 2 bases short and J 7 bases short, with 12 bases between. This CDR3 is 14 amino acids long. The CDR3 bases are TGTGCCAGCAGTTTAAGGGGCGGATGGAATGAGCAGTTCTTC. This sequence encodes CASSLRGGWNEQFF.

J is TRBJ2-2 and V is TRBV3-1 (or the pseudogene TRBV3-2); D unclear. CDR1 and CDR2 from the germline V gene are LGHDT and YNNKEL (reference sequence). The CDR3 consists of 17 residues. The V end was cut by 0 bases, the J end by 3 bases, with 14 bases between. CDR3 region: CASSQELYSAYTGELFF. The CDR3 DNA reads as TGTGCCAGCAGCCAAGAATTGTACTCAGCGTACACCGGGGAGCTGTTTTTT.

This clone was seen a few times. The chain links TRBV5-1 to TRBJ1-2, with TRBD1 matching over 7 bases. The CDR3 extends over 15 amino acids. Looked up from germline, CDR1 is SGHRS and CDR2 is YFSETQ. Unmatched junction bases numbered 7, after V lost 5 bases and J lost 0 bases. The CDR3 DNA reads TGCGCCAGCAGTTTCAACAGGGGCGCTAACTATGGCTACACCTTC. Amino acids: CASSFNRGANYGYTF.

This chain joins TRBV30 and TRBJ1-1; D is undetermined. Trimming removed 4 bases at V and 1 base at J, with 4 bases between. The CDR3 loop spans 11 amino acids. Germline V gives CDR1 GTSNPN, CDR2 SVGIG (reference sequence). The CDR3 here is CAWISNTEAFF. The CDR3 DNA follows: TGTGCCTGGATCTCGAACACTGAAGCTTTCTTT. Using reference TRBV30 and TRBJ1-1 for the parts outside the CDR3, the full variable domain is SQTIHQWPATLVQPVGSPLSLECTVEGTSNPNLYWYRQAAGRGLQLLFYSVGIGQISSEVPQNLSASRPQDRQFILSSKKLLLSDSGFYLCAWISNTEAFFGQGTRLTVV.

The chain carries TRBV19 and TRBJ2-4; D ambiguous. This CDR3 is built from 17 residues. Trimming shortened V by 0 bases and J by 0 bases, and 12 bases separated the two germline ends. Germline CDR1 LNHDA, CDR2 SQIVND (reference sequence). CDR3 nucleotide sequence: TGTGCCAGTAGTATAGATACTCAACGCCTAGCCAAAAACATTCAGTACTTC. It codes for CASSIDTQRLAKNIQYF.

The genes are TRBV18 and TRBJ1-4; D gene uncertain. The V and J ends lost 6 bases and 14 bases respectively, with 19 bases between them. This CDR3 has 13 amino acids. Per the germline V gene, CDR1 is KGHSH and CDR2 is LQKENI. This chain's CDR3 is CASSPPTVRRLFF. The CDR3 DNA is TGTGCCAGCTCGCCTCCTACGGTGCGGCGGCTGTTTTTT.

The rearrangement uses TRBV29-1 and TRBJ1-2, with 7 bases fitting TRBD1. The CDR3 totals 16 residues. Germline V gene lookup returns CDR1 SQVTM and CDR2 ANQGSEA. V gave up 5 bases and J gave up 5 bases; unmatched junction bases: 17. The CDR3 here is CSVKLRQGRYGYGYTF. For the CDR3, the DNA is TGCAGCGTTAAACTTCGACAGGGTCGCTACGGGTATGGCTACACCTTC.

The chain couples TRBV4-2 to TRBJ2-6; D is ambiguous. This CDR3 region has 18 residues. The V and J ends lost 1 base and 0 bases respectively, with 13 bases between them. Germline-derived CDR1 and CDR2 are LGHNA and YNFKEQ. The CDR3 sequence is CASSQVGGKRSGANVLTF. The DNA of the CDR3 is TGTGCCAGCAGCCAAGTAGGCGGAAAGCGCTCTGGGGCCAACGTCCTGACTTTC.

This clone showed up just a few times. CDR3 loop: CASSLRTTDTQYF. As DNA, the CDR3 is TGTGCCAGCAGCCTCAGAACGACAGATACGCAGTATTTT. The chain employs TRBV6-5 and TRBJ2-3; unclear D gene. Trimming removed 6 bases at V and 3 bases at J, with 10 bases between. This CDR3 has 13 residues. CDR1 MNHEY and CDR2 SVGAGI come from the germline V gene.

The chain has TRBV10-1 and TRBJ2-3; TRBD2 matches at 9 bases. In germline, CDR1 is WNHNN, CDR2 SYGVQD (reference sequence). J was trimmed by 4 bases and V by 5 bases; bases with no gene match: 7. The CDR3 extends over 15 amino acids. CDR3 sequence (DNA): TGCGCCAGCAGTCCTAGCGGGGAGAGGGCAGATACGCAGTATTTT. This codes for CASSPSGERADTQYF.

This chain joins TRBV2 and TRBJ2-2; the D is unclear. The CDR3 runs to 13 residues. Per the germline V gene, CDR1 is SNHLY and CDR2 is FYNNEI. V was pared by 5 bases and J by 5 bases, with 9 bases between. DNA for the CDR3: TGTGCCAGCAGTATTACTTCAACCGGGGAGCTGTTTTTT. Protein product: CASSITSTGELFF.

V gene TRBV19 combines with J gene TRBJ1-2; no definite D call. Per the germline V gene, CDR1 is LNHDA and CDR2 is SQIVND (reference sequence). The CDR3 runs 15 residues. Trimming cost V 7 bases and J 7 bases, with 22 bases left between them. CDR3 loop: CASKEFRAAPGGYTF. CDR3 sequence (DNA): TGTGCCAGTAAAGAGTTTCGCGCCGCCCCGGGTGGCTACACCTTC.

This clone turned up a few times. V gene TRBV7-8 combines with J gene TRBJ1-1; D remains ambiguous. The CDR3 loop spans 15 amino acids. V dropped 5 bases and J dropped 2 bases, with 15 bases sitting between them. CDR1 and CDR2 (germline): SGHVS, FQNEAQ. The DNA of the CDR3 is TGTGCCAGCAGCGCGCGCGGGCTACGAAACACTGAAGCTTTCTTT. The encoded protein is CASSARGLRNTEAFF.

J is TRBJ2-7 and V is TRBV7-2; 11 bases align to TRBD1. CDR1 and CDR2 (germline): SGHTA, FQGNSA. The CDR3 contains 13 residues. The V and J ends lost 4 bases and 9 bases, in that order; junction bases with no gene match: 5. CDR3 DNA: TGTGCCAGCAGCTCGGACAGGGGGCGCCGGCAGTACGTC. Translation: CASSSDRGRRQYV.

The chain carries TRBV3-1 (or the pseudogene TRBV3-2) and TRBJ1-1; D gene uncertain. CDR1 and CDR2 (germline): LGHDT, YNNKEL (reference sequence). The CDR3 runs to 14 residues. The V and J ends lost 2 bases and 6 bases respectively, with 13 bases between them. CDR3 residues: CASSQFIKGAEAFF. CDR3 nucleotide sequence: TGTGCCAGCAGCCAATTTATTAAGGGAGCTGAAGCTTTCTTT.

This clone was seen more than once but under ten times. The chain is built from TRBV7-3 and TRBJ1-1, with 10 positions matching TRBD1. Germline assignment: CDR1 SGHTA and CDR2 FQGTGA. V lost 5 bases to trimming and J lost 1 base; unmatched junction nucleotides: 7. The CDR3 is 16 residues long. The CDR3 DNA is TGTGCCAGCAGCCTACGACAGGGGGCTAAGAACACTGAAGCTTTCTTT. This gives the protein CASSLRQGAKNTEAFF.

This chain links TRBV6-5 with TRBJ1-1, with TRBD1 matching 7 bases. The CDR3 length is 14 residues. The trim removed 6 bases at V and 2 bases at J, leaving 6 bases unmatched. Germline CDR1 and CDR2: MNHEY and SVGAGI. The CDR3 region is CASRETGSNTEAFF. The CDR3 nucleotides read TGTGCCAGCAGGGAGACAGGGTCTAACACTGAAGCTTTCTTT.